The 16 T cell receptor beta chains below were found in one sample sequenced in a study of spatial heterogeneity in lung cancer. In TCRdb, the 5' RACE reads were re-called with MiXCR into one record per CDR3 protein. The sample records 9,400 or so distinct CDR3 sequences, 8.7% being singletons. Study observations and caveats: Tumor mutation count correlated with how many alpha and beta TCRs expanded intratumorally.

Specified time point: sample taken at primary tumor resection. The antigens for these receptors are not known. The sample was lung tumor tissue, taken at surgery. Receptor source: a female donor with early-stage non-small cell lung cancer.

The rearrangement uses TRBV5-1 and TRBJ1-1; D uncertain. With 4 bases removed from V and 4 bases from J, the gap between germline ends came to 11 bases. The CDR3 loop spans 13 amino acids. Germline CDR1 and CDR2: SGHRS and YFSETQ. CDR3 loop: CASSPDLGTEAFF. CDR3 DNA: TGCGCCAGCAGCCCGGATCTGGGCACTGAAGCTTTCTTT.

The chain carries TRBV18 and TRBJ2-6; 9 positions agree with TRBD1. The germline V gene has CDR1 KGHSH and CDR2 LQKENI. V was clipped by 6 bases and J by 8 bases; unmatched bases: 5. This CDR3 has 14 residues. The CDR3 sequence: CASSQQGATNVLTF. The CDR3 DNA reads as TGTGCCAGCTCTCAACAGGGGGCGACCAACGTCCTGACTTTC.

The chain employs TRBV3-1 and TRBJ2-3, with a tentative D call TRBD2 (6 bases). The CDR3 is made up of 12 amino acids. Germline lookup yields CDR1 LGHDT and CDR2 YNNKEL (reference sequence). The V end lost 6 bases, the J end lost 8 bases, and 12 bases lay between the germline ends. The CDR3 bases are TGTGCCAGCAGTTCACTAGCCCGTACGCAGTATTTT. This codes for CASSSLARTQYF.

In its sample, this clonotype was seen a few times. CDR3 in amino acids: CASTTGQGIYEQYF. Here the CDR3 DNA reads TGTGCCAGCACCACTGGACAGGGGATCTACGAGCAGTACTTC. J is TRBJ2-7 and V is TRBV2, with TRBD1 identical over 9 bases. There are 14 residues in the CDR3. V lost 7 bases to trimming and J lost 3 bases; unmatched junction nucleotides: 7. The germline gives CDR1 SNHLY, CDR2 FYNNEI.

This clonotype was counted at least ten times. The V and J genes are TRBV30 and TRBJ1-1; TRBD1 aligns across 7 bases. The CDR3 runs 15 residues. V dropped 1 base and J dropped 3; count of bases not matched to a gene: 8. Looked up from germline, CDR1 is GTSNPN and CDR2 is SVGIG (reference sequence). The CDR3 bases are TGTGCCTGGAGTGCCCAGGGGGGGCGGTACACTGAAGCTTTCTTT. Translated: CAWSAQGGRYTEAFF. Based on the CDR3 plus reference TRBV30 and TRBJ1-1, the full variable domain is SQTIHQWPATLVQPVGSPLSLECTVEGTSNPNLYWYRQAAGRGLQLLFYSVGIGQISSEVPQNLSASRPQDRQFILSSKKLLLSDSGFYLCAWSAQGGRYTEAFFGQGTRLTVV.

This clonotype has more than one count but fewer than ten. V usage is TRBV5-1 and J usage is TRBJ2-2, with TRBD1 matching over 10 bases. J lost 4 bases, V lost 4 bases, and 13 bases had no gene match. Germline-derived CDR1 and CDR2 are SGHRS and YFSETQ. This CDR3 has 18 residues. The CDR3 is CASSENPPGQGFTGELFF. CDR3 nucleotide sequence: TGCGCCAGCAGCGAAAATCCACCGGGACAGGGGTTCACCGGGGAGCTGTTTTTT.

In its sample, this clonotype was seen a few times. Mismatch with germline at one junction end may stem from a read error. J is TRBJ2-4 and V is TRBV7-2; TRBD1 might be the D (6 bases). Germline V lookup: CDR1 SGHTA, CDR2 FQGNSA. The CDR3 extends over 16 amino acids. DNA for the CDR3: TGTGCCAGCAGCTTAGCGGCTCCTAGGGACAAAAACATTCAGCACTTC. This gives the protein CASSLAAPRDKNIQHF.

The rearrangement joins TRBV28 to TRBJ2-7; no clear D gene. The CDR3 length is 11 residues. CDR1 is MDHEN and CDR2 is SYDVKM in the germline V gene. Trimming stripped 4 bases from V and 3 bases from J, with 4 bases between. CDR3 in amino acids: CASSSLYEQYF. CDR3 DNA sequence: TGTGCCAGCAGTTCTCTCTACGAGCAGTACTTC.

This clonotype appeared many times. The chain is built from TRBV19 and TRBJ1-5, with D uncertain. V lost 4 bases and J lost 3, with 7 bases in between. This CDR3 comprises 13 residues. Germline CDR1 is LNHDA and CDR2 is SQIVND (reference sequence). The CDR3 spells CASSKSINQPQHF. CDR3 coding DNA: TGTGCCAGTAGTAAGAGTATCAATCAGCCCCAGCATTTT.

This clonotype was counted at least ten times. CDR3 loop: CASNPGASAYNEQFF. CDR3 nucleotides: TGTGCCAGCAACCCCGGGGCTAGCGCCTACAATGAGCAGTTCTTC. The V and J genes are TRBV5-8 and TRBJ2-1, with D tentatively TRBD2 (6 bases). Germline V gene data show CDR1 as SGHTS and CDR2 as YDEGEE. The V end was cut by 6 bases, the J end by 2 bases, with 15 bases between. The CDR3 has 15 amino acids.

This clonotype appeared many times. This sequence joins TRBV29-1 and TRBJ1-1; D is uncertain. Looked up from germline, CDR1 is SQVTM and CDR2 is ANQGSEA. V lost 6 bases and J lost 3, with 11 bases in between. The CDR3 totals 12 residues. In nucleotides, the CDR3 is TGCAGCGTCCAGACATGGGACACTGAAGCTTTCTTT. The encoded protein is CSVQTWDTEAFF.

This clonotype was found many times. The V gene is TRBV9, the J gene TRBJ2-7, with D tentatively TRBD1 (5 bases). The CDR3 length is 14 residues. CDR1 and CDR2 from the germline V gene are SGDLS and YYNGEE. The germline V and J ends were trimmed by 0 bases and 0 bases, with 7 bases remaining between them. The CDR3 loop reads CASSVGQSSYEQYF. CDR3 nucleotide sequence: TGTGCCAGCAGCGTAGGACAGAGCTCCTACGAGCAGTACTTC.

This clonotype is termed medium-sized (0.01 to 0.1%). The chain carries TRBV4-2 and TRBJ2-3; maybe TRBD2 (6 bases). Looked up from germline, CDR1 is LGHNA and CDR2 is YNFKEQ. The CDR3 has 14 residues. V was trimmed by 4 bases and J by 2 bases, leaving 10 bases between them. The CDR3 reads CASSRGDFTDTQYF. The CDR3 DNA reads TGTGCCAGCAGCCGCGGGGACTTCACAGATACGCAGTATTTT.

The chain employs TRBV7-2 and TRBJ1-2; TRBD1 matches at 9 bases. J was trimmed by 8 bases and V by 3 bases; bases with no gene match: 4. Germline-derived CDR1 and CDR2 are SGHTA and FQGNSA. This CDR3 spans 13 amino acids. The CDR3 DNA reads TGTGCCAGCAGCTTTGGACAGGGGCAAGGCTACACCTTC. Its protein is CASSFGQGQGYTF.

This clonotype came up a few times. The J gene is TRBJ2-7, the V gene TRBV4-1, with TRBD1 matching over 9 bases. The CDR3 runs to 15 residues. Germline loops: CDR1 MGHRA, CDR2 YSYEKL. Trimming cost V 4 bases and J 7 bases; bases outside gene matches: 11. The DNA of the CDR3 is TGCGCCAGCAGCCCGTCGGGACAGGGACCTCTGGAGCAGTACTTC. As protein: CASSPSGQGPLEQYF.

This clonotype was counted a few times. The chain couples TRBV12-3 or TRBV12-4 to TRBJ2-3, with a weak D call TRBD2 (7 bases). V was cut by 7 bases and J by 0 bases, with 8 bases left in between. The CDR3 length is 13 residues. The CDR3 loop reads CASKGGSTDTQYF. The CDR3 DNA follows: TGTGCCAGCAAGGGGGGGAGCACAGATACGCAGTATTTT.